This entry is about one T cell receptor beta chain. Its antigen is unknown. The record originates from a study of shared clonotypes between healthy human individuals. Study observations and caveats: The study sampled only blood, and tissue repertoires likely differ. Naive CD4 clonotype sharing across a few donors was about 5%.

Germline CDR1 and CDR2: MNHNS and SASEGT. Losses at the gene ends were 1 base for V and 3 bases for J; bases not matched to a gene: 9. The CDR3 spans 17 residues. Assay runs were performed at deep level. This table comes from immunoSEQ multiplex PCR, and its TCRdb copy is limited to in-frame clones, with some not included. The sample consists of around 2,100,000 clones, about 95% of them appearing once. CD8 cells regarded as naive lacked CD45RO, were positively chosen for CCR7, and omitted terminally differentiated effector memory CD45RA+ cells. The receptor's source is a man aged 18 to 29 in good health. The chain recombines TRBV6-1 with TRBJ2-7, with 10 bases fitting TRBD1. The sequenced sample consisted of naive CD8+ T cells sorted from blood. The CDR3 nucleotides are TGTGCCAGCAGTGAAGAGGAGGCGGGACAGGGGATCTACGAGCAGTACTTC. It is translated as CASSEEEAGQGIYEQYF.